Listed here are 9 T cell receptor beta chains from one sample, sequenced in a study of control samples from healthy donors and cancer patients. Libraries were prepared by immunoSEQ multiplex PCR; TCRdb keeps only in-frame clonotypes and omits some of them. The sample consists of 150,000 to 180,000 clones, approximately 93% of them appearing once. Sequencing was performed on blood. These receptors were collected from a man aged 40-49 years in good health.

The chain recombines TRBV18 with TRBJ1-1; D ambiguous. Trimming took 4 bases from V and 0 from J, leaving 12 bases between them. Germline CDR1 reads KGHSH; CDR2 reads LQKENI. The CDR3 is 15 residues long. The CDR3 loop is CASSLLGRMNTEAFF. The CDR3 bases are TGTGCCAGCTCACTGCTAGGGCGCATGAACACTGAAGCTTTCTTT. Full variable domain (remainder filled in from reference TRBV18 and TRBJ1-1): NAGVMQNPRHLVRRRGQEARLRCSPMKGHSHVYWYRQLPEEGLKFMVYLQKENIIDESGMPKERFSAEFPKEGPSILRIQQVVRGDSAAYFCASSLLGRMNTEAFFGQGTRLTVV.

This clone was detected only a few times. The V and J genes are TRBV2 and TRBJ2-7, with TRBD2 matching over 9 bases. Losses at the gene ends were 8 bases for V and 2 bases for J; bases not matched to a gene: 4. This CDR3 has 13 amino acids. The germline V gene has CDR1 SNHLY and CDR2 FYNNEI. The DNA for the CDR3 is TGTGCCAGCGCTAGCGGGGAAGCCTACGAGCAGTACTTC. Its translation: CASASGEAYEQYF.

This chain uses TRBV29-1 with TRBJ1-2, with 9 bases matching TRBD1. CDR3 size: 19 residues. J was trimmed by 0 bases and V by 0 bases; bases with no gene match: 14. Per the germline V gene, CDR1 is SQVTM and CDR2 is ANQGSEA. The CDR3 sequence: CSVEEGEGDRVEPNYGYTF. The CDR3 DNA reads as TGCAGCGTTGAAGAAGGGGAGGGGGACAGGGTCGAGCCTAACTATGGCTACACCTTC.

The chain recombines TRBV5-6 with TRBJ1-4, with a weak D call TRBD1 (5 bases). The CDR3 extends over 14 amino acids. V was clipped by 4 bases and J by 8 bases, with 15 bases between them. Germline CDR1 is SGHDT and CDR2 is YYEEEE. Here the CDR3 DNA reads TGTGCCAGCAGCCGCGGAACAGGTGGGGAAAAACTGTTTTTT. The encoded protein is CASSRGTGGEKLFF. The full variable domain, with the rest looked up from reference TRBV5-6 and TRBJ1-4, is DAGVTQSPTHLIKTRGQQVTLRCSPKSGHDTVSWYQQALGQGPQFIFQYYEEEERQRGNFPDRFSGHQFPNYSSELNVNALLLGDSALYLCASSRGTGGEKLFFGSGTQLSVL.

The chain carries TRBV7-8 and TRBJ2-5; 9 bases are shared with TRBD1. The CDR3 consists of 17 residues. The J segment lost 0 bases and the V segment lost 0 bases, leaving 5 bases of the junction unmatched. Germline-derived CDR1 and CDR2 are SGHVS and FQNEAQ. The CDR3 nucleotides read TGTGCCAGCAGCTTAGCGGGCGGACAGGGGTACCAAGAGACCCAGTACTTC. Protein product: CASSLAGGQGYQETQYF.

The V call is TRBV18, the J call TRBJ1-3; 7 bases are a match to TRBD1. V gave up 5 bases and J gave up 0 bases; unmatched junction bases: 1. The germline V gene encodes CDR1 KGHSH and CDR2 LQKENI. The CDR3 is 14 amino acids. The CDR3 bases are TGTGCCAGCTCAGCAGGGGGCTCTGGAAACACCATATATTTT. Amino acids: CASSAGGSGNTIYF.

This chain links TRBV30 with TRBJ1-1; a weak D match, TRBD1 (5 bases). This CDR3 is 12 amino acids long. Trimming left V 7 bases short and J 0 bases short, with 9 bases between. From germline, CDR1 is GTSNPN and CDR2 SVGIG (reference sequence). In nucleotides, the CDR3 is TGTGCCTCGGGACGTATGAACACTGAAGCTTTCTTT. This codes for CASGRMNTEAFF.

The chain uses TRBV5-4 and TRBJ1-5; D gene ambiguous. The V gene's germline CDR1 is SGHNT and CDR2 YYREEE (reference sequence). The CDR3 consists of 13 residues. V lost 3 bases and J lost 5, with 9 bases in between. Here the CDR3 DNA reads TGTGCCAGCAGCTCGGAACCGTATCAGCCCCAGCATTTT. It specifies CASSSEPYQPQHF.

The chain carries TRBV7-8 and TRBJ1-5, with a possible D match to TRBD1 (5 bases). The germline V gene has CDR1 SGHVS and CDR2 FQNEAQ. This CDR3 spans 14 amino acids. V was shortened by 2 bases and J by 5 bases, with 10 bases between the two germline ends. The CDR3 region has the DNA TGTGCCAGCAGCTTAAACTGGGGGGATCAGCCCCAGCATTTT. Translated, it gives CASSLNWGDQPQHF.